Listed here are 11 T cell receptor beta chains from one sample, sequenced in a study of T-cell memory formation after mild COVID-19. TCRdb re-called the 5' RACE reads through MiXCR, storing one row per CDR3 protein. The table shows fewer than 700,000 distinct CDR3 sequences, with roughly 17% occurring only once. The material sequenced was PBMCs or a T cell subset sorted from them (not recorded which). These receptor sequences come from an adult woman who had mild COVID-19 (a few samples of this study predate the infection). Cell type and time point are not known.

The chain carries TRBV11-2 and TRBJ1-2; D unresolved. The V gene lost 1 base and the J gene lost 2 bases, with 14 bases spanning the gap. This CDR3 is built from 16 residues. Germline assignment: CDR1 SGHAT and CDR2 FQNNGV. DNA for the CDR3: TGTGCCAGCAGCTTAGCATATCCAGGACTGAACTATGGCTACACCTTC. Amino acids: CASSLAYPGLNYGYTF.

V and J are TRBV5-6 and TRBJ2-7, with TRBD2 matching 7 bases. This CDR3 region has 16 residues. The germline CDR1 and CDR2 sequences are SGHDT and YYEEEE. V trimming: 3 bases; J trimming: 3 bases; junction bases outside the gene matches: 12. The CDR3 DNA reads TGTGCCAGCAGCTCGCTCGGGAGGTTCAGGGACTACGAGCAGTACTTC. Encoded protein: CASSSLGRFRDYEQYF.

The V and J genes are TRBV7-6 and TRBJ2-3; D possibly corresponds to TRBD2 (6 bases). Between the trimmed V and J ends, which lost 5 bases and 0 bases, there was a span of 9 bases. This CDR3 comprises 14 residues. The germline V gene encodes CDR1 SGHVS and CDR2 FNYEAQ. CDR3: CASSGGDSTDTQYF. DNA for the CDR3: TGTGCCAGCAGCGGAGGGGACAGCACAGATACGCAGTATTTT. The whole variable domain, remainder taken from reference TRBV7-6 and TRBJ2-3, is GAGVSQSPRYKVTKRGQDVALRCDPISGHVSLYWYRQALGQGPEFLTYFNYEAQQDKSGLPNDRFSAERPEGSISTLTIQRTEQRDSAMYRCASSGGDSTDTQYFGPGTRLTVL.

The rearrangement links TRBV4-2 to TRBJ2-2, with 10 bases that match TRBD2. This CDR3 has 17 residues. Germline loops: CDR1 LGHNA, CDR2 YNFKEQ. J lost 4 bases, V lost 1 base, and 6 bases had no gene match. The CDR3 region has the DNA TGTGCCAGCAGCCAAGGAGGACTAGCGGAAGCCACCGGGGAGCTGTTTTTT. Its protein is CASSQGGLAEATGELFF.

CDR3: CASSLEVRAGEQYF. In DNA form, the CDR3 reads TGTGCCAGCAGTTTAGAGGTTAGAGCGGGGGAGCAGTACTTC. This sequence joins TRBV12-3 or TRBV12-4 and TRBJ2-7; TRBD2 matches 7 bases. V trimming: 1 base; J trimming: 7 bases; junction bases outside the gene matches: 7. The CDR3 consists of 14 residues.

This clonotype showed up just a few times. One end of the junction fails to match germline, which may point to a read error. In nucleotides, the CDR3 is TGTGCCAGCAGCTTAGGACAGATCTATGGCTGCACCTTC. The encoded protein is CASSLGQIYGCTF. The chain carries TRBV7-9 and TRBJ1-2, with TRBD1 as a possible D gene (5 bases). Germline assignment: CDR1 SEHNR and CDR2 FQNEAQ (reference sequence). The CDR3 covers 13 residues.

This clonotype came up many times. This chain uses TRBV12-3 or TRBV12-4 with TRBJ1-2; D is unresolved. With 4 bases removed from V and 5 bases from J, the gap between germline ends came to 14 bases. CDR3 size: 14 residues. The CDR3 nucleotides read TGTGCCAGCAGTTGGCGCGCGGGGAGTTATGGCTACACCTTC. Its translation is CASSWRAGSYGYTF.

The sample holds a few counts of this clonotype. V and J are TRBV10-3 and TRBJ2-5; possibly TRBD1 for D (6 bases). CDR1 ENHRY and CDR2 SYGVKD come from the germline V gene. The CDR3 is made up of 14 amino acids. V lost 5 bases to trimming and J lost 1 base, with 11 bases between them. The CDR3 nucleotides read TGTGCCATCAGTCACGAGGACAGCCAAGAGACCCAGTACTTC. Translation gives CAISHEDSQETQYF.

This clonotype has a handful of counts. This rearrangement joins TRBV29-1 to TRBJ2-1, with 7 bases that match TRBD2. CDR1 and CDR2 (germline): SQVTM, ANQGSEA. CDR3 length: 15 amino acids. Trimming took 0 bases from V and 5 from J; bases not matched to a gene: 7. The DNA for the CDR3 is TGCAGCGTTGAAGAACGTGGGAGGGGCCACAATGAGCAGTTCTTC. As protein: CSVEERGRGHNEQFF.

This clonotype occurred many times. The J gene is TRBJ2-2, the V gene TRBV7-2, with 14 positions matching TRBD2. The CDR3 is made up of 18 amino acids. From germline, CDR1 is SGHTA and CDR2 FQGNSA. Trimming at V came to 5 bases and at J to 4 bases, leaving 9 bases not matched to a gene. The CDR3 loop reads CASSPGLAGVRGTGELFF. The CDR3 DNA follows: TGTGCCAGCAGCCCGGGACTAGCGGGAGTTCGTGGCACCGGGGAGCTGTTTTTT.

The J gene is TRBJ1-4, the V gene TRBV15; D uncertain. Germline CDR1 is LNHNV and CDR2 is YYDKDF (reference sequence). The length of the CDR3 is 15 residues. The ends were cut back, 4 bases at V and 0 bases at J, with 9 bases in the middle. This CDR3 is CATSIRIATNEKLFF. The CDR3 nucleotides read TGTGCCACCAGCATAAGAATTGCAACTAATGAAAAACTGTTTTTT.